This entry features one TCR beta chain sequence. This sample stems from a study of blood T cell repertoires in COVID-19. Only in-frame clones appear in the TCRdb table, and some are missing; sequencing was by immunoSEQ multiplex PCR. The repertoire holds about 320,000 clones, with about 85% as singletons. This TCR derives from a woman in her twenties or thirties who had been exposed to COVID-19. Sequencing used PBMCs or T cells enriched from blood (not recorded which).

CDR3 region: CASSLGQIMRAFF. The CDR3 region has the DNA TGTGCCAGCAGCCTGGGACAAATCATGCGGGCTTTCTTT. The genes are TRBV11-2 and TRBJ1-1, with D perhaps TRBD1 (6 bases). Germline CDR1 is SGHAT and CDR2 is FQNNGV. The CDR3 consists of 13 residues. V gave up 5 bases and J gave up 11 bases, with 18 bases separating them.